This paragraph reports one T cell receptor (beta chain). These data come from a study of T cell responses to AZD1222 COVID-19 vaccine. Assay used: immunoSEQ multiplex PCR; TCRdb lists only in-frame clones, some missing. This repertoire shows roughly 140,000 clones, about 89% found once; its top ten account for around 4.7%. CDR1 and CDR2 from the germline V gene are MNHNS and SASEGT. The CDR3 runs 17 residues. V was clipped by 0 bases and J by 4 bases, with 16 bases between them. The TCR originated in an adult in good health. The input for sequencing was peripheral blood, taken on day 0 of AZD1222 vaccination. The V call is TRBV6-1, the J call TRBJ1-5, with D perhaps matching TRBD1 (6 bases). This CDR3 reads CASSEAPGGWTNQPQHF. The CDR3 DNA reads as TGTGCCAGCAGTGAAGCCCCGGGGGGCTGGACGAATCAGCCCCAGCATTTT.